This TCR beta chain was sequenced for a study of cytomegalovirus exposure and HLA in healthy donors. Study conclusions and caveats: Another analysis was done later, and it associated 17,000 or so TCR beta sequences with HLA alleles at 0.05 false discovery rate. Both high specificity and high sensitivity reportedly marked the classifier's diagnosis of cytomegalovirus status.

The PCR was carried out with 60 Vbeta primers and 13 Jbeta primers. Here immunoSEQ multiplex PCR was the method, and the copy in TCRdb shows in-frame clones only, minus some. The data show some 170,000 clones, around four fifths seen once. Of note for this clone: The antigen remains undetermined.

The V gene end was trimmed by 8 bases and the J gene end by 1 base; junction bases not matched to a gene: 8. Looked up from germline, CDR1 is MDHEN and CDR2 is SYDVKM. This CDR3 spans 17 amino acids. The sample was PBMCs. J is TRBJ2-6 and V is TRBV28; 10 nucleotides align to TRBD1. The sequence was collected from a woman aged 45-65 years in good health and CMV-seronegative. CDR3 in DNA: TGTGCCAGCTACCGGGACAGGGGTCCTTCTGGGGCCAACGTCCTGACTTTC. It specifies CASYRDRGPSGANVLTF.